Listed here are 6 T cell receptor beta chains from one sample, sequenced in a study of vaccination effects on CD4 cells after COVID-19. Sequencing was preceded by expansion of antigen-specific CD4+ T cells with viral peptide pools in the ViraFEST assay. Following culture for around 10 days, CD4+ T cells were isolated. The study found no prior SARS-CoV-2 infection in the vaccine recipients, who tested negative for nucleocapsid antibodies. These receptors lack a known antigen. The repertoire was sequenced with immunoSEQ multiplex PCR; TCRdb's copy has only in-frame clones and lacks some. The repertoire consists of 65,000 or so clones, with 70% to 80% occurring once and the leading ten covering approximately 2.6%. Sequencing was performed on CD4+ T cells from PBMCs cultured with HCoV-NL63 spike peptides, taken before COVID-19 vaccination. These receptors were obtained from a human donor who received a COVID-19 vaccine.

The V gene is TRBV28, the J gene TRBJ1-5; D is uncertain. Trimming took off 2 bases at V and 5 bases at J, with 10 bases between the two ends. Germline V gives CDR1 MDHEN, CDR2 SYDVKM. The length of the CDR3 is 14 residues. The CDR3 DNA is TGTGCCAGCAGTTTACCACAGACGCATCAGCCCCAGCATTTT. Residues: CASSLPQTHQPQHF.

The V and J genes are TRBV7-2 and TRBJ2-4; 8 nucleotides match TRBD2. V trimming: 4 bases; J trimming: 1 base; junction bases outside the gene matches: 9. The CDR3 loop spans 17 amino acids. From germline, CDR1 is SGHTA and CDR2 FQGNSA. The CDR3 DNA reads as TGTGCCAGCAGCTCCCGAGGAGCGGGGGTTGCCAAAAACATTCAGTACTTC. This translates into CASSSRGAGVAKNIQYF.

V is TRBV14 and J is TRBJ2-2; no firm D call. Per germline, CDR1 SGHDN and CDR2 FVKESK. V was shortened by 0 bases and J by 1 base, with 21 bases between the two germline ends. CDR3 length equals 20 residues. CDR3 DNA: TGTGCCAGCAGCCAAGATCGAACAGTATACAACCTCCTGAACACCGGGGAGCTGTTTTTT. Translated: CASSQDRTVYNLLNTGELFF.

The chain recombines TRBV7-8 with TRBJ2-2; maybe TRBD1 (6 bases). Germline V gene sequence: CDR1 SGHVS, CDR2 FQNEAQ. The CDR3 loop spans 16 amino acids. The germline V and J ends were trimmed by 6 bases and 3 bases, with 17 bases remaining between them. The CDR3 loop is CASRYRVSMDTGELFF. DNA of the CDR3: TGTGCCAGCAGATACAGGGTATCTATGGACACCGGGGAGCTGTTTTTT.

The V call is TRBV6-5, the J call TRBJ2-7, with 11 bases fitting TRBD2. The CDR3 extends over 15 amino acids. The ends lost 4 bases at V and 4 bases at J; junction bases unmatched: 6. The germline V gene has CDR1 MNHEY and CDR2 SVGAGI. The chain's CDR3 is CASSFARTSGYEQYV. The CDR3, as DNA: TGTGCCAGCAGTTTCGCGAGGACTAGCGGGTACGAGCAGTACGTC.

The table lists this clone with a few counts. The rearrangement joins TRBV5-8 to TRBJ1-2; 9 bases are a match to TRBD1. The CDR3 is 15 residues long. CDR1 and CDR2 (germline): SGHTS, YDEGEE. V gave up 0 bases and J gave up 4 bases; unmatched junction bases: 4. The CDR3 region has the DNA TGTGCCAGCAGCTTGGACAGGGGGCTGTTCTATGGCTACACCTTC. Residues: CASSLDRGLFYGYTF.